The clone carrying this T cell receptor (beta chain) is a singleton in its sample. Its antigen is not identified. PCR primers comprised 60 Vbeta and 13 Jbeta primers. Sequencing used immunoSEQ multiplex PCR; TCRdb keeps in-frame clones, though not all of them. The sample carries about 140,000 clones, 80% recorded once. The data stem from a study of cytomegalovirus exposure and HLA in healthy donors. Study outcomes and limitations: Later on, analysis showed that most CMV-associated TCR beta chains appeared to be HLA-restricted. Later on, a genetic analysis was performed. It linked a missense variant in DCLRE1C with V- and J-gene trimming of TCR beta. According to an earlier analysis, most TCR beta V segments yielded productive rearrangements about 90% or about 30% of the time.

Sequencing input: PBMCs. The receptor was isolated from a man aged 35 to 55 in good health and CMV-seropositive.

The CDR3: CASSIVLLANYGYTF. In DNA, the CDR3 is TGTGCCAGTAGTATAGTGTTACTAGCTAACTATGGCTACACCTTC. V gene TRBV19 combines with J gene TRBJ1-2; D is unresolved. V dropped 1 base and J dropped 0 bases, with 9 bases sitting between them. In germline, CDR1 is LNHDA, CDR2 SQIVND (reference sequence). The CDR3 has 15 residues. Combining the CDR3 with reference TRBV19 and TRBJ1-2 gives the whole variable domain DGGITQSPKYLFRKEGQNVTLSCEQNLNHDAMYWYRQDPGQGLRLIYYSQIVNDFQKGDIAEGYSVSREKKESFPLTVTSAQKNPTAFYLCASSIVLLANYGYTFGSGTRLTVV.